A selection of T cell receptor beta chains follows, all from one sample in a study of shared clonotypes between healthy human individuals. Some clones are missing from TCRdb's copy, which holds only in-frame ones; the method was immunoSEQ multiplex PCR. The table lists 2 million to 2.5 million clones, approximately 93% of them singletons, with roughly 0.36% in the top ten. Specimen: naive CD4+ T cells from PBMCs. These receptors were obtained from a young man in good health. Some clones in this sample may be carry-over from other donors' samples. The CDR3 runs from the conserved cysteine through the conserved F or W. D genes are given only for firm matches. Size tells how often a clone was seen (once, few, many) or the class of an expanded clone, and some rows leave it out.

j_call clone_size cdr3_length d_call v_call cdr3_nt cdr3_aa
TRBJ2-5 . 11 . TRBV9 TGTGCCAGCAGCAAGGGGGAGACCCAGTACTTC CASSKGETQYF
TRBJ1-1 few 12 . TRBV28 TGTGCCAGCAGTTTAATGAACACTGAAGCTTTCTTT CASSLMNTEAFF
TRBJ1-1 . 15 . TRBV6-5 TGTGCCAGCAGTTACTCGGCAGGGTGGATGGCTGAAGCTTTCTTT CASSYSAGWMAEAFF
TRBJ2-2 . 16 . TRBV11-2 TGTGCCAGCAGCTTACGGGCAGGAACGGAATCCGGGGAGCTGTTTTTT CASSLRAGTESGELFF
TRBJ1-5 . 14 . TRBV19 TGTGCCAGTTCCCTCCGGGAGGGGGGCCAGCCCCAGCATTTT CASSLREGGQPQHF
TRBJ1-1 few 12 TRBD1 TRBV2 TGTGCCAGCAGTGGACAGGGGGCTGAAGCTTTCTTT CASSGQGAEAFF
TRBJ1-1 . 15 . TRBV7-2 TGTGCCAGCACCCTGTACCGGGGAAGGTTGACTGAAGCTTTCTTT CASTLYRGRLTEAFF
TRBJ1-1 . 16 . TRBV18 TGTGCCAGCTCACTACTGGGACCCACTCCCGGCACTGAAGCTTTCTTT CASSLLGPTPGTEAFF
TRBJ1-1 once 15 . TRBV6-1 TGTGCCAGCAGTGGAATCTGGGGGGTGAACACTGAAGCTTTCTTT CASSGIWGVNTEAFF
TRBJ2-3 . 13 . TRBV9 TGTGCCAGCAGCGTTTTCGGCACAGATACGCAGTATTTT CASSVFGTDTQYF
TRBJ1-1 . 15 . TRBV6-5 TGTGCCAGCAGTTACTACTCAGGGGTAAACACTGAAGCTTTCTTT CASSYYSGVNTEAFF
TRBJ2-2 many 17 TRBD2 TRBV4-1 TGCGCCAGCAGCCGGGAAGGAGGACTAGTGAACACCGGGGAGCTGTTTTTT CASSREGGLVNTGELFF
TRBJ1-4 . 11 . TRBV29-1 TGCAGCGTTGAACGGCTTGAAAAACTGTTTTTT CSVERLEKLFF
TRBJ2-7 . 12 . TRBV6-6 TGTGCCAGCACCACCGGACGGGGCGAGCAGTACTTC CASTTGRGEQYF
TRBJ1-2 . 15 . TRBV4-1 TGCGCCAGCAGCCAAGAGGGTAGGTCTAACTATGGCTACACCTTC CASSQEGRSNYGYTF
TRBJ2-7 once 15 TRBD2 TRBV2 TGTGCCAGCAGTGAGAGCGGGAGCCCTCACGGGGAGCAGTACTTC CASSESGSPHGEQYF
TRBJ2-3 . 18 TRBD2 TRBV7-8 TGTGCCAGCAGCTTAGTGGGCCTAGCGGGTAGGTCCACAGATACGCAGTATTTT CASSLVGLAGRSTDTQYF
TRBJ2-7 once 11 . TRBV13 TGTGCCAGCAGCTCCCACTACGAGCAGTACTTC CASSSHYEQYF
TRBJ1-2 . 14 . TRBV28 TGTGCCAGCAGTTACACGGGGGGCTACTATGGCTACACCTTC CASSYTGGYYGYTF
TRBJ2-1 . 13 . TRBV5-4 TGTGCCAGCAGCAACGGGTGGTACAATGAGCAGTTCTTC CASSNGWYNEQFF
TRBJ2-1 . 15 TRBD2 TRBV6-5 TGTGCCAGCAGCCGGACTAGCGGGCCTTACAATGAGCAGTTCTTC CASSRTSGPYNEQFF
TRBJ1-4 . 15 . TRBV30 TGTGCCTGGAGTGTACGTTGGCAGGGGAATGAAAAACTGTTTTTT CAWSVRWQGNEKLFF
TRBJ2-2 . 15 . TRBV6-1 TGTGCCAGCAGTGAAGTTCCAGGATGGGCCGGGGAGCTGTTTTTT CASSEVPGWAGELFF
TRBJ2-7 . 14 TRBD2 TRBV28 TGTGCCAGCAAAATACGGGGGGTCGCCTACGAGCAGTACTTC CASKIRGVAYEQYF
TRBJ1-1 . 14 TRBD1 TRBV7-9 TGTGCCAGCAGAAAAACAGGGGCGAACACTGAAGCTTTCTTT CASRKTGANTEAFF
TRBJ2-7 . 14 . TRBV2 TGTGCCAGCAGAGATTTTAGCGGACGGGGGGAGCAGTACTTC CASRDFSGRGEQYF
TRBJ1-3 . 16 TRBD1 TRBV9 TGTGCCAGCAGCACCCATCGGACAGGGGCTGGAAACACCATATATTTT CASSTHRTGAGNTIYF
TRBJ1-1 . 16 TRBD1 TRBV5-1 TGCGCCAGCAGCTTGGAAGCAGGGGGGTGGAGCACTGAAGCTTTCTTT CASSLEAGGWSTEAFF
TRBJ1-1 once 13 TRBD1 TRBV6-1 TGTGCCAGCGGGGAGGGGGCGCGAGCTGAAGCTTTCTTT CASGEGARAEAFF
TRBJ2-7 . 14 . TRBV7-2 TGTGCCAGCAGCTTAGGGCTGACCGCTTTGGAGCAGTACTTC CASSLGLTALEQYF
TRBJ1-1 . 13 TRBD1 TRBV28 TGTGCCAGCAGTTCGGGACAGGGGGTTGAAGCTTTCTTT CASSSGQGVEAFF
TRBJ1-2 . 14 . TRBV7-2 TGTGCCAGCAGCTTATTAACGGCTAACTATGGCTACACCTTC CASSLLTANYGYTF
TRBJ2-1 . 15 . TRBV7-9 TGTGCCAGCAGCTTAGCTTTCACCGCCGTAAATGAGCAGTTCTTC CASSLAFTAVNEQFF
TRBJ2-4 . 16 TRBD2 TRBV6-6 TGTGCCAGCAGCCGCTTAGCGGGAGCGTCCCAAAACATTCAGTACTTC CASSRLAGASQNIQYF
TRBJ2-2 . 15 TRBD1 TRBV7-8 TGTGCCAGCAGCCAAGACAGGGTGAATTCGGGGGAGCTGTTTTTT CASSQDRVNSGELFF
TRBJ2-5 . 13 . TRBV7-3 TGTGCCAGCAGCAGGGGCGCCGAAGAGACCCAGTACTTC CASSRGAEETQYF
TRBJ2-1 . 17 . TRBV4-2 TGTGCCAGCAGCCAAGATTCGCGGCTAAGCTCCTACAATGAGCAGTTCTTC CASSQDSRLSSYNEQFF
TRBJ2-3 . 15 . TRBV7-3 TGTGCCAGCAGCTTAGGGGTGGCTGGCACAGATACGCAGTATTTT CASSLGVAGTDTQYF
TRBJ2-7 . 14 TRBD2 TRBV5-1 TGCGCCAGCAGCTTTAGCGGGTTCTCCTACGAGCAGTACTTC CASSFSGFSYEQYF
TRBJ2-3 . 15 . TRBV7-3 TGTGCCAGCAGCTTAAGCGGAGGGTCCACAGATACGCAGTATTTT CASSLSGGSTDTQYF
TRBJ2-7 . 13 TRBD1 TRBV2 TGTGCCAGCAGTTTTGAACAGGGGAGCGAGCAGTACTTC CASSFEQGSEQYF
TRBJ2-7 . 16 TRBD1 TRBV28 TGTGCCAGCAGTTCAAGACAGGGGGCTGGCTCCTACGAGCAGTACTTC CASSSRQGAGSYEQYF
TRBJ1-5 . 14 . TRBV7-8 TGTGCCAGCAGCCTAAGTCGGGGAAATCAGCCCCAGCATTTT CASSLSRGNQPQHF
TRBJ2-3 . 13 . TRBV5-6 TGTGCCAGCAGCTGGAACCGACTAGATACGCAGTATTTT CASSWNRLDTQYF
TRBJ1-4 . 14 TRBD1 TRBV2 TGTGCCGTAGAGACGGGACAGACTAATGAAAAACTGTTTTTT CAVETGQTNEKLFF
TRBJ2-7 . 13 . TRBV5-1 TGCGCCAGCAGCAAGGAGCCCTCCTACGAGCAGTACTTC CASSKEPSYEQYF
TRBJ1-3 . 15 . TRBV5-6 TGTGCCAGCAGCTTAGGACCCTCGGCTGGAAACACCATATATTTT CASSLGPSAGNTIYF
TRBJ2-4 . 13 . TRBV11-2 TGTGCCAGCAGTTCGCTAGCCAAAAACATTCAGTACTTC CASSSLAKNIQYF
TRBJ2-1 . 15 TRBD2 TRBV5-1 TGCGCCAGCAGCCCGCGGCCGAGCGGGAGCAATGAGCAGTTCTTC CASSPRPSGSNEQFF
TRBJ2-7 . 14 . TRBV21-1 TGTGCCAGCAGCAAAGCAGGGGTGGCCTACGAGCAGTACTTC CASSKAGVAYEQYF